This T cell receptor (beta chain) was obtained from a study of control samples from healthy donors and cancer patients. Assay used: immunoSEQ multiplex PCR; TCRdb lists only in-frame clones, some missing. Of 200,000 or so clones in the sample, roughly 94% were seen once. V lost 5 bases, J lost 5 bases, and 16 bases stayed unmatched. CDR3 size: 18 residues. From germline, CDR1 is MGHRA and CDR2 YSYEKL. The sequence derives from a man aged 50-60 years in good health. Material for sequencing was blood. V usage is TRBV4-1 and J usage is TRBJ2-3; 10 bases match TRBD1. The CDR3 is CASSWHTRWDRGKDTQYF. The CDR3 nucleotides are TGCGCCAGCAGCTGGCACACGCGTTGGGACAGGGGAAAAGATACGCAGTATTTT.